This T cell receptor beta chain was retrieved from a study of blood T cell repertoires in COVID-19 (dated by TCRdb to about 2020). Broadly, across the study: Samples from collaborators originated in the United States, Italy and Spain and spanned both the acute and convalescent phases of COVID-19. The samples were drawn from the first 160 participants of the ongoing ImmuneRACE study and from over a thousand subjects provided by 6 global collaborators. The material from the prospective study consisted of cDNA or gDNA derived from T cells, B-cell-depleted T cells, or PBMCs. Where available, HLA class I and class II types were taken from metadata supplied by the sample provider and were not determined by assay-based typing. The dataset comprised deeply sampled blood TCRbeta repertoires from subjects exposed to, actively infected with, or recovered from COVID-19. A freely available public database, intended as a resource for researchers studying the immune response to SARS-CoV-2, is where the repertoires were released. Sample metadata almost always included a de-identified subject ID, COVID-19 status, age in years and sex. General findings and caveats noted by the study authors: Clinical and demographic metadata were provided uncurated, with the amount varying by source and participant.

From cysteine to phenylalanine, the CDR3 is 16 amino acids long. The DNA shown is the 48-base CDR3, in frame from base 1. CDR1 and CDR2 are read off the germline V gene as SGDLS and YYNGEE. Trimming accounts for 3 bases at V and 4 bases at J, while the number of junction bases matched to no gene is 9. The immunoSEQ Assay, a bias-controlled multiplex PCR, was used to amplify TCRbeta CDR3 regions from genomic DNA. Concerning the study's data processing: Within the assay, amplification of reference gene primers was used to estimate how many nucleated cells each sample contained. To quantify the absolute abundance of each unique TCRbeta CDR3 rearrangement, sequence reads were collapsed and filtered. Productive Simpson clonality was computed per sample as the square root of Simpson's diversity index over productive rearrangements. As stored in TCRdb, this immuneACCESS dataset retains in-frame rearrangements with V and J assigned. A fraction of the clones does not appear; measured against another copy, unresolved V genes explain less than half of the discrepancy, and the remainder lacks a known reason. The V and J calls and the clone size are those of that table, but D and trimming were determined from the DNA. For this sample the table gives about 280,000 clones, of which almost 90% were detected only once. The ten largest clones add up to approximately 1.5% of the sample.

Turning to this clone: Its antigen target is currently unknown. No base-level quality is on record; no much larger clone is a single base apart.

Participants in the prospective study were aged about 18 to 95 years, lived in 20 to 25 United States geographic areas, and enrolled through a virtual design. To assign participants to cohorts, the prospective study relied on clinical history that participants themselves reported in a screening survey and a study questionnaire. Each participant in the prospective study had whole blood, serum and a nasopharyngeal or oropharyngeal swab collected by mobile phlebotomists. Participants in the prospective study had the option to provide additional blood draws and questionnaires over an approximately two-month period. Before DNA extraction, prospective study blood samples were shipped either frozen or at room temperature.

The source of this sequence is a woman younger than 35 with acute COVID-19. The specimen sequenced was PBMCs or T cells enriched from blood (not recorded which). The rearrangement joined TRBV9 to TRBJ2-1, with 8 bases in between that match TRBD2. The sequence in DNA is TGTGCCAGCAGCGCAAGGAGCGGGAGAGGGTACAATGAGCAGTTCTTC. Its protein is CASSARSGRGYNEQFF.